The 20 T cell receptor beta chains below come from one sample, sequenced in a study of vaccination effects on CD4 cells after COVID-19 (dated by TCRdb to the early 2020s). No antigen has been assigned to these receptors. The protocol used for the library was the immunoSEQ multiplex PCR assay. TCRdb holds this immuneACCESS table with in-frame rearrangements only. Some clones are missing; in checked studies, unresolved V genes explain under half, and the rest has no known cause. In this sample the table shows more than 20,000 clones, about 75% of which occur a single time. The ten largest clonotypes hold roughly a fifth of the sample. To identify antigen-specific CD4+ T cell clonotypes by their expansion, the ViraFEST assay first stimulated PBMC with viral peptide pools and then applied TCR sequencing. After 10 to 11 days of culture, CD4+ T cells were isolated with the EasySep CD4+ T cell isolation kit. Negative nucleocapsid antibody results before and after vaccination confirmed that the healthy vaccine recipients had no prior SARS-CoV-2 infection.

Sequencing was performed on CD4+ T cells from PBMCs cultured with HCoV-NL63 spike peptides, taken before COVID-19 vaccination. This sample's cell subset or site label indicates: HCoV-NL63 spike overlapping peptide pool stimulation. All receptors derive from a human donor who received a COVID-19 vaccine.

CDR3 nucleotides: TGTGCCAGCAGTTGGGGACAGGGGATCGCAGATACGCAGTATTTT. It encodes CASSWGQGIADTQYF. The chain uses TRBV6-2 or TRBV6-3 and TRBJ2-3; 10 bases line up with TRBD1. V was pared by 4 bases and J by 4 bases, with 5 bases of the junction left unmatched. This CDR3 region has 15 residues. CDR1 is MNHEY, CDR2 SVGEGT, per germline.

The rearrangement links TRBV30 to TRBJ2-5; 10 positions agree with TRBD1. Germline loops: CDR1 GTSNPN, CDR2 SVGIG (reference sequence). The CDR3 is 15 residues long. V lost 5 bases, J lost 0 bases, and 6 bases stayed unmatched. The DNA of the CDR3 is TGTGCCTGGGACAGGGGGCTCGGGGACCAAGAGACCCAGTACTTC. This codes for CAWDRGLGDQETQYF.

The J gene is TRBJ2-7, the V gene TRBV2; either TRBD1 or TRBD2 may supply D (6 bases each). Trimming shortened V by 8 bases and J by 1 base, and 21 bases separated the two germline ends. CDR1 is SNHLY and CDR2 is FYNNEI in the germline V gene. This CDR3 has 16 residues. The chain's CDR3 is CASGGASVSKSYEQYF. CDR3 sequence (DNA): TGTGCCAGCGGGGGCGCTAGCGTCTCAAAATCCTACGAGCAGTACTTC.

The genes are TRBV18 and TRBJ2-7, with TRBD1 identical over 8 bases. In germline, CDR1 is KGHSH, CDR2 LQKENI. This CDR3 region has 13 residues. The trim removed 2 bases at V and 4 bases at J, leaving 1 base unmatched. CDR3 sequence (DNA): TGTGCCAGCTCACCAAACAGGGGGTACGAGCAGTACTTC. Its translation is CASSPNRGYEQYF.

V gene TRBV12-3 or TRBV12-4 combines with J gene TRBJ2-5, with D tentatively TRBD2 (5 bases). The V end lost 6 bases, the J end lost 10 bases, and 18 bases lay between the germline ends. This CDR3 has 13 amino acids. Here the CDR3 reads CASSPPGLYFQYF. DNA for the CDR3: TGTGCCAGCAGCCCCCCCGGACTGTATTTCCAGTACTTC.

The rearrangement joins TRBV6-5 to TRBJ1-5; D possibly corresponds to TRBD1 (5 bases). CDR1 is MNHEY and CDR2 is SVGAGI in the germline V gene. Trimming took off 6 bases at V and 0 bases at J, with 12 bases between the two ends. This CDR3 spans 15 amino acids. CDR3: CASRGRRYSNQPQHF. CDR3 DNA: TGTGCCAGCAGGGGACGGAGATATAGCAATCAGCCCCAGCATTTT.

The V gene is TRBV11-3, the J gene TRBJ1-1; TRBD1 agrees at 8 bases. Germline lookup yields CDR1 SGHNT and CDR2 YENEEA. Unmatched junction bases numbered 8, after V lost 1 base and J lost 4 bases. CDR3 length equals 16 residues. CDR3 coding DNA: TGTGCCAGCAGCTTAGCCCCAGGGGGCGAGCGCACTGAAGCTTTCTTT. Its protein product is CASSLAPGGERTEAFF.

The V gene is TRBV30, the J gene TRBJ1-3; D not certain. CDR1 is GTSNPN, CDR2 SVGIG, per germline (reference sequence). V lost 3 bases and J 0 bases, leaving 9 bases between the germline ends. The CDR3 contains 14 residues. Here the CDR3 DNA reads TGTGCCTGGAGCCCAAGGAGCTCTGGAAACACCATATATTTT. Translation: CAWSPRSSGNTIYF.

This clone occurred many times. V gene TRBV15 combines with J gene TRBJ2-3, with TRBD2 identical over 7 bases. This CDR3 spans 16 amino acids. Trimming cost V 5 bases and J 2 bases; bases outside gene matches: 10. The V gene's germline CDR1 is LNHNV and CDR2 YYDKDF (reference sequence). The CDR3 region has the DNA TGTGCCACCAGCGAAAATACCGGGACTATCACAGATACGCAGTATTTT. This sequence encodes CATSENTGTITDTQYF.

J is TRBJ1-1 and V is TRBV10-3; D is unresolved. The length of the CDR3 is 13 residues. Germline CDR1 is ENHRY and CDR2 is SYGVKD. V lost 10 bases, J lost 1 base, and 13 bases lay in between. The CDR3 is CATIIDPNTEAFF. The CDR3, as DNA: TGTGCCACCATTATCGACCCGAACACTGAAGCTTTCTTT.

This clone is a singleton in its sample. J is TRBJ1-5 and V is TRBV4-3; no reliable D call. Deletions cut 5 bases from V and 0 bases from J, with 8 bases between. Germline CDR1 and CDR2: LGHNA and YSLEER. The CDR3 spans 14 residues. CDR3 region: CASSGGISNQPQHF. The DNA for the CDR3 is TGCGCCAGCAGCGGAGGGATTAGCAATCAGCCCCAGCATTTT.

The table lists this clone with a count of one. The chain links TRBV19 to TRBJ2-4; no reliable D call. Germline CDR1 and CDR2: LNHDA and SQIVND (reference sequence). Trimming removed 6 bases from V and 4 bases from J, with 7 bases in between. The CDR3 loop spans 12 amino acids. The CDR3 DNA reads TGTGCCAGTAGCACACCAAAAAACATTCAGTACTTC. Translating it yields CASSTPKNIQYF. Based on the CDR3 plus reference TRBV19 and TRBJ2-4, the full variable domain is DGGITQSPKYLFRKEGQNVTLSCEQNLNHDAMYWYRQDPGQGLRLIYYSQIVNDFQKGDIAEGYSVSREKKESFPLTVTSAQKNPTAFYLCASSTPKNIQYFGAGTRLSVL.

A few counts support this clone. The J gene is TRBJ1-5, the V gene TRBV5-4, with TRBD1 as a possible D gene (5 bases). This CDR3 contains 15 residues. The V end was cut by 5 bases, the J end by 1 base, with 13 bases between. The V gene's germline CDR1 is SGHNT and CDR2 YYREEE (reference sequence). The CDR3 nucleotides are TGTGCCAGCAGTCGGGGGGTCGGGAGCAATCAGCCCCAGCATTTT. It encodes CASSRGVGSNQPQHF.

This chain links TRBV5-4 with TRBJ2-1, with D perhaps TRBD2 (6 bases). Germline loops: CDR1 SGHNT, CDR2 YYREEE (reference sequence). CDR3 size: 16 residues. The V and J ends lost 0 bases and 1 base respectively, with 11 bases between them. The CDR3 DNA sequence: TGTGCCAGCAGCTTGGCCGGCGGGGTATCCTACAATGAGCAGTTCTTC. Translated: CASSLAGGVSYNEQFF.

A remark on this clone: The same CDR3 is also encoded by other DNA sequences in this sample. CDR3 in DNA: TGTGCCAGCAGCTTAATGGGGGAAAAACTGTTTTTT. It translates to CASSLMGEKLFF. V gene TRBV7-9 combines with J gene TRBJ1-4; D is unclear. Trimming shortened V by 2 bases and J by 8 bases, and 6 bases separated the two germline ends. This CDR3 contains 12 residues. Germline V gene data show CDR1 as SEHNR and CDR2 as FQNEAQ (reference sequence).

This clone was counted between two and nine times. The V and J genes are TRBV5-1 and TRBJ1-2, with 8 nucleotides matching TRBD1. The J segment lost 8 bases and the V segment lost 2 bases, leaving 5 bases of the junction unmatched. Germline loops: CDR1 SGHRS, CDR2 YFSETQ. The CDR3 is 13 amino acids. The CDR3 coding sequence is TGCGCCAGCAGCTTACAGGGGGAAGGCGGCTACACCTTC. Encoded protein: CASSLQGEGGYTF.

This clone was observed a handful of times. This rearrangement joins TRBV30 to TRBJ1-2; 9 bases map to TRBD1. Trimming at V came to 8 bases and at J to 4 bases, leaving 5 bases not matched to a gene. This CDR3 has 12 residues. From germline, CDR1 is GTSNPN and CDR2 SVGIG (reference sequence). Here the CDR3 DNA reads TGTGCCGGGACAGGGAGCGGCTATGGCTACACCTTC. Residues: CAGTGSGYGYTF. Filled out from reference TRBV30 and TRBJ1-2, the complete variable domain reads SQTIHQWPATLVQPVGSPLSLECTVEGTSNPNLYWYRQAAGRGLQLLFYSVGIGQISSEVPQNLSASRPQDRQFILSSKKLLLSDSGFYLCAGTGSGYGYTFGSGTRLTVV.

This chain links TRBV28 with TRBJ1-2, with no clear D. The CDR3 contains 13 residues. Germline values: CDR1 MDHEN, CDR2 SYDVKM. V lost 6 bases to trimming and J lost 6 bases, with 14 bases between them. The CDR3 DNA reads as TGTGCCAGCAGGGACGGATTGGAAGATGGCTACACCTTC. This gives the protein CASRDGLEDGYTF.

V usage is TRBV6-2 or TRBV6-3 and J usage is TRBJ1-5; tentative D call: TRBD1 (6 bases). The V and J ends lost 1 base and 2 bases respectively, with 12 bases between them. The CDR3 contains 16 residues. Germline V gene data show CDR1 as MNHEY and CDR2 as SVGEGT. CDR3 amino acids: CASSYLGALGNQPQHF. The CDR3 DNA sequence: TGTGCCAGCAGTTACTTGGGGGCGCTAGGCAATCAGCCCCAGCATTTT.

This clone was observed once. The gene calls are TRBV3-1 (or the pseudogene TRBV3-2) and TRBJ1-1; D might be TRBD1 (5 bases). This CDR3 is 19 amino acids long. Trimming stripped 4 bases from V and 8 bases from J, with 32 bases between. Germline values: CDR1 LGHDT, CDR2 YNNKEL (reference sequence). The CDR3 DNA follows: TGTGCCAGCAGCCCAAAGACGTCGGGGTGGGCAGGGTTTGACGCCGAAGCTTTCTTT. Its protein product is CASSPKTSGWAGFDAEAFF.